This T cell receptor beta chain was identified during a study of blood T cell repertoires in COVID-19. Study in general: The origin of the acute and convalescent COVID-19 samples was the United States, Italy and Spain. PBMCs, B-cell-depleted T cells, or T cells provided the cDNA or gDNA that made up the material.

In the authors' methods: The authors estimated nucleated cell counts from reference gene primer amplification. Assay: immunoSEQ multiplex PCR; the TCRdb copy retains only in-frame clones and omits some. V and J calls and clone size come straight from that table; D and trimming were deduced from the DNA. The sample comprises around 260,000 clones, 83% of which are singletons, and 8% to 10% rests with the top ten. Per the germline V gene, CDR1 is SGHTA and CDR2 is FQGNSA. V trimming: 3 bases; J trimming: 6 bases; junction bases outside the gene matches: 5. The CDR3 is made up of 15 amino acids. This chain joins TRBV7-2 and TRBJ2-7; 13 bases fit TRBD2. The sequence came from a woman between 45 and 60 years old who had recovered from COVID-19. Material for sequencing was peripheral blood. Written as DNA, the CDR3 is TGTGCCAGCAGCTTTTGGACTAGCGGGAGTCGCGAGCAGTACTTC. Translated: CASSFWTSGSREQYF.